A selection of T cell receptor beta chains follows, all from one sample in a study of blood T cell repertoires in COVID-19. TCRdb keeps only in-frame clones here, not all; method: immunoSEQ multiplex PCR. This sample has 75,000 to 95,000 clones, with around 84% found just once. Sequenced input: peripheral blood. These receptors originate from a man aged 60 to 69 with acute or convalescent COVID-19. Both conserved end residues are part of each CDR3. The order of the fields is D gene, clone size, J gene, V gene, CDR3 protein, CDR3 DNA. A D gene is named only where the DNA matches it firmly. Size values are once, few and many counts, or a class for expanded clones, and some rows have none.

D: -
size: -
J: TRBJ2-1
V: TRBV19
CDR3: CASSTLRGSYNEQFF
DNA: TGTGCCAGTAGTACCCTGAGGGGGTCCTACAATGAGCAGTTCTTC

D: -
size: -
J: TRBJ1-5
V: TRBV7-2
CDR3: CASSLGFISNQPQHF
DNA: TGTGCCAGCAGCTTAGGTTTTATCAGTAATCAGCCCCAGCATTTT

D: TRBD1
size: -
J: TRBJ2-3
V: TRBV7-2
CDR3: CASSLGGTGGADTQYF
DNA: TGTGCCAGCAGCTTAGGGGGGACAGGGGGCGCAGATACGCAGTATTTT

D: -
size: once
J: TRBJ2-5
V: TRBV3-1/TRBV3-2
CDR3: CASSQEEWYGSTQYF
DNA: TGTGCCAGCAGCCAAGAGGAGTGGTATGGATCGACCCAGTACTTC

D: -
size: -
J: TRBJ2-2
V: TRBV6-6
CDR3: CASSYRGTGELFF
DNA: TGTGCCAGCAGTTATCGGGGGACCGGGGAGCTGTTTTTT

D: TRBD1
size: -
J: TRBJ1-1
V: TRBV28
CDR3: CASSHRTGGGTEAFF
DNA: TGTGCCAGCAGTCATCGGACAGGGGGCGGCACTGAAGCTTTCTTT

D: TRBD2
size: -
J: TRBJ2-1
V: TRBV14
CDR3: CASSLQRGVLGNEQFF
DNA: TGTGCCAGCAGCCTCCAGCGGGGAGTCTTGGGGAATGAGCAGTTCTTC

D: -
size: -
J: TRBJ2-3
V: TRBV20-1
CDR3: CSASGEDTQYF
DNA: TGCAGTGCTAGCGGGGAAGATACGCAGTATTTT

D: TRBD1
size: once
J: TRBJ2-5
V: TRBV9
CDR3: CASSRGQNQETQYF
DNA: TGTGCCAGCAGCCGGGGACAGAACCAAGAGACCCAGTACTTC

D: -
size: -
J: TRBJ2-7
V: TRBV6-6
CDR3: CASRPTTVSYEQYF
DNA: TGTGCCAGCAGACCAACGACAGTTTCCTACGAGCAGTACTTC

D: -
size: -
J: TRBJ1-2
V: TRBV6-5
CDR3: CASSYGSSRGNGYTF
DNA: TGTGCCAGCAGTTACGGGTCCTCCCGGGGGAATGGCTACACCTTC

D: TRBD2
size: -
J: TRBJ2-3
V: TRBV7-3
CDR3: CASSLSPASGRVVDTDTQYF
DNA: TGTGCCAGCAGCTTAAGCCCCGCTAGCGGGAGGGTGGTAGACACAGATACGCAGTATTTT

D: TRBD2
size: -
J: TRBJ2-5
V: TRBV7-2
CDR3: CASSRGGETQYF
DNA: TGTGCCAGCAGCCGCGGGGGGGAGACCCAGTACTTC

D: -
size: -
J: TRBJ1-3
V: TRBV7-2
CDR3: CASSPRSESGNTIYF
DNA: TGTGCCAGCAGCCCCCGCAGCGAGTCTGGAAACACCATATATTTT

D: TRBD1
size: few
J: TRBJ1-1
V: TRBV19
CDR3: CASSIANRGLIMNTEAFF
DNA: TGTGCCAGTAGTATAGCCAACAGGGGGCTGATTATGAACACTGAAGCTTTCTTT

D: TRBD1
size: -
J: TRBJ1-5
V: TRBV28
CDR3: CATHGTGTGGYSNQPQHF
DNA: TGTGCCACTCACGGAACCGGGACAGGGGGCTATAGCAATCAGCCCCAGCATTTT

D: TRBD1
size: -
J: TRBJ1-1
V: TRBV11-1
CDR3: CASSSRQGRDTEAFF
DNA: TGTGCCAGCAGCTCCCGACAGGGTCGGGACACTGAAGCTTTCTTT

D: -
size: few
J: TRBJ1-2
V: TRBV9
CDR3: CASSLSETNYGYTF
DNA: TGTGCCAGCAGCCTTAGTGAGACTAACTATGGCTACACCTTC

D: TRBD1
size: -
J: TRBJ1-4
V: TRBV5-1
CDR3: CASSSGGKTNEKLFF
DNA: TGCGCCAGCAGTTCAGGGGGCAAAACTAATGAAAAACTGTTTTTT

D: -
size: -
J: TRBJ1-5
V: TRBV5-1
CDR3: CASSLRGGDQPQHF
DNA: TGCGCCAGCAGCTTAAGGGGTGGAGATCAGCCCCAGCATTTT

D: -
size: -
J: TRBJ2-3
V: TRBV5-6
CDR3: CASSLKGADTQYF
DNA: TGTGCCAGCAGCCTAAAGGGGGCAGATACGCAGTATTTT

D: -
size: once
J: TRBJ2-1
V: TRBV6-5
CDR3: CASSYLGQYNEQFF
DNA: TGTGCCAGCAGTTACCTCGGACAGTACAATGAGCAGTTCTTC

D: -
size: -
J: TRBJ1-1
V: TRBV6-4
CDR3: CASRRQAGGTEAFF
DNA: TGTGCCAGCAGGAGACAGGCGGGGGGAACTGAAGCTTTCTTT

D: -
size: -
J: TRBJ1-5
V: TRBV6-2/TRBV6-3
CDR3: CASSYGQQPQHF
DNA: TGTGCCAGCAGTTACGGGCAGCAGCCCCAGCATTTT

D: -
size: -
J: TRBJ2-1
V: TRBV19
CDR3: CASSRLGGYNEQFF
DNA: TGTGCCAGTAGTAGACTTGGGGGGTACAATGAGCAGTTCTTC

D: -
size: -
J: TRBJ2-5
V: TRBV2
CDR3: CASDNQETQYF
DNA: TGTGCCAGCGACAACCAAGAGACCCAGTACTTC

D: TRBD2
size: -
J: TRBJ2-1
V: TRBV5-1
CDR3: CASSLKPSGALYNEQFF
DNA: TGCGCCAGCAGCTTGAAGCCTAGCGGGGCTCTCTACAATGAGCAGTTCTTC

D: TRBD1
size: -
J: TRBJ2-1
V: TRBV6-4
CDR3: CASSVRGSSYNEQFF
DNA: TGTGCCAGCAGCGTCAGGGGGAGCTCCTACAATGAGCAGTTCTTC

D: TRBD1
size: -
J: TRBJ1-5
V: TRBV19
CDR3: CASSMGTGGGQPQHF
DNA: TGTGCCAGTAGTATGGGGACAGGGGGCGGTCAGCCCCAGCATTTT

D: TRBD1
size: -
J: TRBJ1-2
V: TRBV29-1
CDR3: CSVDRGPYGYTF
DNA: TGCAGCGTAGACAGGGGGCCCTATGGCTACACCTTC

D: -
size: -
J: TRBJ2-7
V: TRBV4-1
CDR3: CASSQESGVPYYEQYF
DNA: TGCGCCAGCAGCCAAGAATCAGGGGTCCCCTACTACGAGCAGTACTTC

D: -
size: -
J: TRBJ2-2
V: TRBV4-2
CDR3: CASRATGYTGELFF
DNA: TGTGCCAGCAGGGCCACAGGTTACACCGGGGAGCTGTTTTTT

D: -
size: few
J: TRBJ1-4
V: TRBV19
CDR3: CASRSSTNEKLFF
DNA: TGTGCCAGTAGGTCGTCAACTAATGAAAAACTGTTTTTT

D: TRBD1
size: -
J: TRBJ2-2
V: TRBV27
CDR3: CASSSSDRGGTGELFF
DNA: TGTGCCAGCAGTTCCTCGGACAGGGGAGGTACCGGGGAGCTGTTTTTT

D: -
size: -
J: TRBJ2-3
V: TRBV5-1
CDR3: CASSLEYVGGTDTQYF
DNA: TGCGCCAGCAGCTTGGAGTATGTAGGGGGTACAGATACGCAGTATTTT

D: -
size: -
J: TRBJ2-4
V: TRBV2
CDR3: CASSPTIQAKNIQYF
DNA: TGTGCCAGCAGCCCGACAATACAAGCCAAAAACATTCAGTACTTC